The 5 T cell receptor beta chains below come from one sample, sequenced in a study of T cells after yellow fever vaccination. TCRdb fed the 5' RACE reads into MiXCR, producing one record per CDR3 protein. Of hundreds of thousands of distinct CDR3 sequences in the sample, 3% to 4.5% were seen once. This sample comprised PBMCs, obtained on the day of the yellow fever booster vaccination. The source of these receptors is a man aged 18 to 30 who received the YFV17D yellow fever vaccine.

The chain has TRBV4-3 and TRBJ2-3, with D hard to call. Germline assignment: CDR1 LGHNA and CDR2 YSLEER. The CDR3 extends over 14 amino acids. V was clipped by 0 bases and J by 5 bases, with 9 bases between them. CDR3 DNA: TGCGCCAGCAGCCAAGATGGGCGGCAAGATACGCAGTATTTT. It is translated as CASSQDGRQDTQYF.

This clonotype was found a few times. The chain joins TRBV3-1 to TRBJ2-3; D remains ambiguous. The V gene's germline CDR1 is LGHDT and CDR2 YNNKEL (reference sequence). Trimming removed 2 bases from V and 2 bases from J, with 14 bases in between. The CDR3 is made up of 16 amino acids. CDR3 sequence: CASSQNSGPPTDTQYF. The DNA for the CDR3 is TGTGCCAGCAGCCAAAATTCCGGGCCTCCCACAGATACGCAGTATTTT.

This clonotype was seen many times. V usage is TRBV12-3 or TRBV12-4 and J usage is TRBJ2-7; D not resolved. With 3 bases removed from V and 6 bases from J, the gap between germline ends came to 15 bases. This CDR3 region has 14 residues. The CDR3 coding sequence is TGTGCCAGCAGTTTTTTCGGTCGGTCTAGCGAGCAGTACTTC. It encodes CASSFFGRSSEQYF.

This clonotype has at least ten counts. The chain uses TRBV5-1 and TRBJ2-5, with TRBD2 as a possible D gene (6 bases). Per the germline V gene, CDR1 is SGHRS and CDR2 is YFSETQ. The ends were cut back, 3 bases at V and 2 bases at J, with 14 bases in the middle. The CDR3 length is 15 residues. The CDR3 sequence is CASSYLLAMQETQYF. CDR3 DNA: TGCGCCAGCAGCTACTTACTAGCAATGCAAGAGACCCAGTACTTC.

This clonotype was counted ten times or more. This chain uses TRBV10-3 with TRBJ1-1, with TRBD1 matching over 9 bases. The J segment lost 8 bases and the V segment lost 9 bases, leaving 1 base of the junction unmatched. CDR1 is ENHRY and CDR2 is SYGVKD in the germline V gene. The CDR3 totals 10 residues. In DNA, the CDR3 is TGTGCCATAGGACAGGGGGAAGCTTTCTTT. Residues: CAIGQGEAFF.